Each of the 23 T cell receptor beta chains below was sequenced from the same sample in a study of CD4 T cells in relation to SARS-CoV-2 and coronaviruses. This table comes from immunoSEQ multiplex PCR, and its TCRdb copy is limited to in-frame clones, with some not included. The table lists 15,000 to 20,000 clones, approximately 75% of them singletons. These receptors are not linked to any known antigen. CD4+ T cells from unexposed donors were obtained before the COVID-19 pandemic (2011-2018). The cells were cultured for over eight days before CD4+ T cells were isolated. Sample: CD4+ T cells from PBMCs, cultured in vitro. These receptor sequences come from a human donor in good health.

V usage is TRBV3-1 (or the pseudogene TRBV3-2) and J usage is TRBJ2-1; D is unclear. CDR1 is LGHDT, CDR2 YNNKEL, per germline (reference sequence). The CDR3 is 14 residues long. Trimming stripped 4 bases from V and 6 bases from J, with 13 bases between. CDR3 nucleotides: TGTGCCAGCAGCCGTTTTTTGCAGCTCAATGAGCAGTTCTTC. Its translation: CASSRFLQLNEQFF.

This chain connects TRBV18 to TRBJ2-7; 11 bases agree with TRBD2. CDR3 size: 16 residues. V was clipped by 3 bases and J by 2 bases; unmatched bases: 6. Germline-derived CDR1 and CDR2 are KGHSH and LQKENI. The DNA for the CDR3 is TGTGCCAGCTCACCGCCCGGGACTAGCGGTACCTACGAGCAGTACTTC. Translation gives CASSPPGTSGTYEQYF.

V gene TRBV10-3 combines with J gene TRBJ2-3; possible D gene TRBD1, 7 bases. Germline V gives CDR1 ENHRY, CDR2 SYGVKD. V lost 8 bases and J lost 6, with 12 bases in between. The CDR3 sequence is 12 residues long. The CDR3 nucleotides read TGTGCCATCGGCAGGGGGGACGATACGCAGTATTTT. It specifies CAIGRGDDTQYF.

The chain has TRBV6-1 and TRBJ2-6, with D unclear. The CDR3 is made up of 15 amino acids. CDR1 and CDR2 from the germline V gene are MNHNS and SASEGT. V lost 0 bases and J 1 base, leaving 4 bases between the germline ends. The CDR3: CASSEAQSGANVLTF. As DNA, the CDR3 is TGTGCCAGCAGTGAAGCGCAATCTGGGGCCAACGTCCTGACTTTC.

This rearrangement joins TRBV10-3 to TRBJ2-3, with 11 bases matching TRBD2. Germline trimming cut 8 bases from V and 11 bases from J; bases unmatched to any gene: 9. The CDR3 contains 13 residues. CDR1 and CDR2 (germline): ENHRY, SYGVKD. CDR3 nucleotides: TGTGCCATCGGGTTACTAGCGGGAGTTGAGCAGTATTTT. It is translated as CAIGLLAGVEQYF.

Only one count was recorded for this clone. V and J are TRBV10-3 and TRBJ1-1; tentative D call: TRBD1 (5 bases). The CDR3 spans 18 residues. From germline, CDR1 is ENHRY and CDR2 SYGVKD. V lost 1 base and J 4 bases, leaving 22 bases between the germline ends. The CDR3 is CAISEYHVGRPGGTEAFF. The CDR3 DNA reads as TGTGCCATCAGTGAGTATCACGTGGGCCGACCCGGGGGCACTGAAGCTTTCTTT.

The genes are TRBV7-9 and TRBJ2-1; 8 nucleotides line up with TRBD1. This CDR3 comprises 15 residues. Per germline, CDR1 SEHNR and CDR2 FQNEAQ (reference sequence). V was pared by 1 base and J by 5 bases, with 4 bases of the junction left unmatched. The DNA of the CDR3 is TGTGCCAGCAGCTTAGGACAGGGGCGCCACAATGAGCAGTTCTTC. Protein product: CASSLGQGRHNEQFF.

This clone appeared a single time. The gene calls are TRBV24-1 and TRBJ1-2; TRBD1 matches at 11 bases. This CDR3 spans 15 amino acids. The V and J ends lost 3 bases and 8 bases, in that order; junction bases with no gene match: 7. Germline V gene lookup returns CDR1 KGHDR and CDR2 SFDVKD. CDR3 in amino acids: CATSDNGQGASGYTF. As DNA, the CDR3 is TGTGCCACCAGTGATAATGGACAGGGGGCGTCCGGCTACACCTTC.

The gene calls are TRBV29-1 and TRBJ1-3, with D uncertain. Trimming removed 6 bases from V and 0 bases from J, with 15 bases in between. The CDR3 covers 15 residues. CDR1 is SQVTM and CDR2 is ANQGSEA in the germline V gene. The CDR3 DNA sequence: TGCAGCGTGGCCTTAAGGCAGGTCTCTGGAAACACCATATATTTT. Translating gives CSVALRQVSGNTIYF.

The chain joins TRBV25-1 to TRBJ2-7; no definite D call. This CDR3 region has 13 residues. Germline assignment: CDR1 MGHDK and CDR2 SYGVNS. Trimming removed 2 bases at V and 7 bases at J, with 12 bases between. The CDR3 loop is CASSEKIGREQYF. In DNA, the CDR3 is TGTGCCAGCAGTGAAAAAATTGGCAGAGAGCAGTACTTC.

The chain recombines TRBV10-3 with TRBJ1-1, with 10 bases that match TRBD1. The CDR3 runs 14 residues. Germline lookup yields CDR1 ENHRY and CDR2 SYGVKD. V was clipped by 5 bases and J by 6 bases; unmatched bases: 6. The DNA for the CDR3 is TGTGCCATCAGTACCGGGACAGGGGATTCTGAAGCTTTCTTT. This gives the protein CAISTGTGDSEAFF.

The chain uses TRBV15 and TRBJ2-3; maybe TRBD1 (7 bases). The germline V gene has CDR1 LNHNV and CDR2 YYDKDF (reference sequence). This CDR3 contains 15 residues. Trimming removed 1 base at V and 4 bases at J, with 12 bases between. CDR3 region: CATSRGGGTADTQYF. The CDR3 DNA reads as TGTGCCACCAGCAGAGGAGGCGGGACAGCAGATACGCAGTATTTT. The variable domain in full, with the rest retrieved from reference TRBV15 and TRBJ2-3, is DAMVIQNPRYQVTQFGKPVTLSCSQTLNHNVMYWYQQKSSQAPKLLFHYYDKDFNNEADTPDNFQSRRPNTSFCFLDIRSPGLGDTAMYLCATSRGGGTADTQYFGPGTRLTVL.

This clone was seen only a few times. The rearrangement links TRBV5-6 to TRBJ2-2; D remains ambiguous. Germline-derived CDR1 and CDR2 are SGHDT and YYEEEE. This CDR3 is built from 15 residues. The ends were cut back, 0 bases at V and 1 base at J, with 7 bases in the middle. The CDR3 DNA reads as TGTGCCAGCAGCTTGGACAGCATGAACACCGGGGAGCTGTTTTTT. Protein product: CASSLDSMNTGELFF.

By sample fraction, this clone is large. The chain joins TRBV20-1 to TRBJ1-1; D is unclear. The V and J ends lost 6 bases and 2 bases respectively, with 7 bases between them. The CDR3 spans 11 residues. Germline lookup yields CDR1 DFQATT and CDR2 SNEGSKA (reference sequence). In DNA form, the CDR3 reads TGCAGTGCCCAAGGTAACACTGAAGCTTTCTTT. Encoded protein: CSAQGNTEAFF.

The rearrangement uses TRBV2 and TRBJ2-3; D gene uncertain. Germline V gene data show CDR1 as SNHLY and CDR2 as FYNNEI. The V end lost 5 bases, the J end lost 0 bases, and 3 bases lay between the germline ends. This CDR3 is built from 12 residues. CDR3 nucleotide sequence: TGTGCCAGCAGTCTTAGCACAGATACGCAGTATTTT. Its translation: CASSLSTDTQYF.

The J gene is TRBJ2-3, the V gene TRBV19; 9 bases align to TRBD1. The germline V gene has CDR1 LNHDA and CDR2 SQIVND (reference sequence). J was trimmed by 2 bases and V by 4 bases; bases with no gene match: 7. This CDR3 region has 16 residues. The CDR3: CASSKPGQGFTDTQYF. The DNA of the CDR3 is TGTGCCAGTAGTAAACCGGGACAGGGTTTCACAGATACGCAGTATTTT. The variable domain in full, completed from reference TRBV19 and TRBJ2-3, reads DGGITQSPKYLFRKEGQNVTLSCEQNLNHDAMYWYRQDPGQGLRLIYYSQIVNDFQKGDIAEGYSVSREKKESFPLTVTSAQKNPTAFYLCASSKPGQGFTDTQYFGPGTRLTVL.

The V and J genes are TRBV3-1 (or the pseudogene TRBV3-2) and TRBJ2-4; D is undetermined. This CDR3 has 16 residues. CDR1 and CDR2 from the germline V gene are LGHDT and YNNKEL (reference sequence). V lost 4 bases and J lost 2, with 15 bases in between. DNA of the CDR3: TGTGCCAGCAGCCCCTTGATGGAGTTGTCCAAAAACATTCAGTACTTC. Translation gives CASSPLMELSKNIQYF.

The V gene is TRBV20-1, the J gene TRBJ2-2; D not resolved. The ends were cut back, 3 bases at V and 3 bases at J, with 14 bases in the middle. Germline V gene data show CDR1 as DFQATT and CDR2 as SNEGSKA (reference sequence). The CDR3 has 15 residues. CDR3 sequence: CSASLGQIHTGELFF. The CDR3 DNA is TGCAGTGCTAGTTTAGGGCAGATCCACACCGGGGAGCTGTTTTTT.

Of note for this clone: Germline and junction disagree at one end, which may indicate a read error. In the same sample, other DNA sequences code for this CDR3. The rearrangement links TRBV19 to TRBJ2-2; the D gene is possibly TRBD2 (5 bases). Per the germline V gene, CDR1 is LNHDA and CDR2 is SQIVND (reference sequence). The CDR3 sequence is 13 residues long. This CDR3 reads CASSTTRTGELFF. CDR3 in DNA: TGTGCCAGTAGTACCACCCGCACCGGGGAGTTGTTTTTT.

The chain carries TRBV15 and TRBJ2-3; TRBD2 might be the D (6 bases). Trimming took off 0 bases at V and 4 bases at J, with 17 bases between the two ends. CDR3 length equals 17 residues. The germline V gene has CDR1 LNHNV and CDR2 YYDKDF (reference sequence). The DNA for the CDR3 is TGTGCCACCAGCAGAGATATCGGCGCGCAGCGGGCAGATACGCAGTATTTT. This sequence encodes CATSRDIGAQRADTQYF. Using reference TRBV15 and TRBJ2-3 for the parts outside the CDR3, the full variable domain is DAMVIQNPRYQVTQFGKPVTLSCSQTLNHNVMYWYQQKSSQAPKLLFHYYDKDFNNEADTPDNFQSRRPNTSFCFLDIRSPGLGDTAMYLCATSRDIGAQRADTQYFGPGTRLTVL.

This clone is a singleton in its sample. The chain employs TRBV2 and TRBJ2-7; D is ambiguous. The CDR3 length is 14 residues. The germline V gene has CDR1 SNHLY and CDR2 FYNNEI. Trimming removed 1 base from V and 2 bases from J, with 9 bases in between. CDR3 nucleotide sequence: TGTGCCAGCAGTGAAGAAAAGGGTACCTACGAGCAGTACTTC. This encodes CASSEEKGTYEQYF.

The chain recombines TRBV29-1 with TRBJ2-5; 8 bases line up with TRBD2. CDR1 and CDR2 from the germline V gene are SQVTM and ANQGSEA. CDR3 length: 16 amino acids. J lost 5 bases, V lost 8 bases, and 19 bases had no gene match. CDR3 nucleotide sequence: TGCAGCTCCCCCGAGGGAGCGGGAGACCCTAGGGAGACCCAGTACTTC. Its protein product is CSSPEGAGDPRETQYF.

The V gene is TRBV18, the J gene TRBJ1-4; TRBD1 matches 7 bases. The CDR3 totals 13 residues. V gave up 4 bases and J gave up 8 bases; unmatched junction bases: 4. From germline, CDR1 is KGHSH and CDR2 LQKENI. The CDR3 nucleotides are TGTGCCAGCTCACAGGGGGCGGAGGAAAAACTGTTTTTT. Protein product: CASSQGAEEKLFF.